Presented here are 21 T cell receptor beta chains from one specimen sequenced in a study of blood T cell repertoires in COVID-19. TCRdb's table, derived via immunoSEQ multiplex PCR, lists solely in-frame clones and lacks some. The sample records about 240,000 clones, around four fifths being singletons. Sequencing was carried out using peripheral blood. All receptors come from a man younger than 45 who had recovered from COVID-19.

V and J are TRBV11-2 and TRBJ2-1; tentative D call: TRBD1 (6 bases). CDR1 is SGHAT, CDR2 FQNNGV, per germline. The CDR3 extends over 14 amino acids. Trimming cost V 2 bases and J 6 bases, with 11 bases left between them. The chain's CDR3 is CASSLTGRINEQFF. The CDR3 bases are TGTGCCAGCAGCTTAACAGGGCGGATCAATGAGCAGTTCTTC.

This clone was observed a few times. The J gene is TRBJ2-7, the V gene TRBV27; D remains ambiguous. The CDR3 has 14 amino acids. Germline-derived CDR1 and CDR2 are MNHEY and SMNVEV (reference sequence). Trimming removed 5 bases at V and 3 bases at J, with 14 bases between. CDR3 region: CASSGTVSRYEQYF. In DNA, the CDR3 is TGTGCCAGCAGTGGTACTGTTTCTCGCTACGAGCAGTACTTC.

The chain links TRBV12-3 or TRBV12-4 to TRBJ2-5; D perhaps matches TRBD2 (5 bases). V lost 5 bases and J lost 3, with 10 bases in between. The CDR3 length is 13 residues. CDR3: CASSRFGEETQYF. The CDR3, as DNA: TGTGCCAGCAGTCGGTTCGGGGAAGAGACCCAGTACTTC.

This rearrangement joins TRBV19 to TRBJ2-4; 12 bases map to TRBD1. This CDR3 is built from 16 residues. Per germline, CDR1 LNHDA and CDR2 SQIVND (reference sequence). The ends lost 5 bases at V and 6 bases at J; junction bases unmatched: 8. CDR3 amino acids: CASSPAGQGAGNIQYF. The CDR3 nucleotides are TGTGCCAGTAGTCCCGCGGGACAGGGGGCAGGAAACATTCAGTACTTC.

The chain joins TRBV5-1 to TRBJ2-3, with 8 bases that match TRBD1. V lost 1 base to trimming and J lost 4 bases; unmatched junction nucleotides: 5. Germline values: CDR1 SGHRS, CDR2 YFSETQ. This CDR3 spans 15 amino acids. The CDR3, as DNA: TGCGCCAGCAGCTTGACAGGGGGAGCGGCAGATACGCAGTATTTT. Protein: CASSLTGGAADTQYF.

This clone was seen once. V usage is TRBV6-5 and J usage is TRBJ2-2; D unclear. The V end lost 11 bases, the J end lost 0 bases, and 7 bases lay between the germline ends. Germline V gene sequence: CDR1 MNHEY, CDR2 SVGAGI. The CDR3 is 12 amino acids. The CDR3 DNA reads TGTGCCGGTCGGTCGAACACCGGGGAGCTGTTTTTT. Translating it yields CAGRSNTGELFF.

This clone was found once. The chain has TRBV5-5 and TRBJ1-5; D is possibly TRBD1 (5 bases). Trimming stripped 0 bases from V and 3 bases from J, with 7 bases between. CDR1 SGHKS and CDR2 YYEKEE come from the germline V gene (reference sequence). The CDR3 extends over 14 amino acids. As DNA, the CDR3 is TGTGCCAGCAGCTTGGGCAGGGCCAATCAGCCCCAGCATTTT. Translation: CASSLGRANQPQHF.

The genes are TRBV7-2 and TRBJ1-2; possible D gene TRBD1, 6 bases. The CDR3 runs 16 residues. The germline V gene has CDR1 SGHTA and CDR2 FQGNSA. V was cut by 5 bases and J by 5 bases, with 21 bases left in between. The CDR3 DNA reads TGTGCCAGCAGCGACCCGGACAGCCCAAGACGGTATGGCTACACCTTC. It encodes CASSDPDSPRRYGYTF. Complete variable domain (other parts from reference TRBV7-2 and TRBJ1-2): GAGVSQSPSNKVTEKGKDVELRCDPISGHTALYWYRQSLGQGLEFLIYFQGNSAPDKSGLPSDRFSAERTGGSVSTLTIQRTQQEDSAVYLCASSDPDSPRRYGYTFGSGTRLTVV.

The J gene is TRBJ2-3, the V gene TRBV4-1, with D maybe TRBD2 (6 bases). Germline assignment: CDR1 MGHRA and CDR2 YSYEKL. This CDR3 has 16 residues. The ends were cut back, 6 bases at V and 0 bases at J, with 16 bases in the middle. The CDR3 bases are TGCGCCAGCAGGGAGGGGCTCCCTACTAGCACAGATACGCAGTATTTT. As protein: CASREGLPTSTDTQYF.

The chain uses TRBV20-1 and TRBJ1-2; possible D gene TRBD1, 5 bases. The V gene's germline CDR1 is DFQATT and CDR2 SNEGSKA (reference sequence). CDR3 length: 10 residues. The germline V and J ends were trimmed by 5 bases and 8 bases, with 9 bases remaining between them. CDR3 loop: CSAWSGGYTF. CDR3 DNA: TGCAGTGCTTGGTCAGGGGGCTACACCTTC.

J is TRBJ2-6 and V is TRBV27; TRBD2 agrees at 7 bases. The germline CDR1 and CDR2 sequences are MNHEY and SMNVEV (reference sequence). V dropped 5 bases and J dropped 2; count of bases not matched to a gene: 3. The CDR3 extends over 15 amino acids. The CDR3 sequence is CASSSRGAGANVLTF. Here the CDR3 DNA reads TGTGCCAGCAGTAGTCGGGGGGCTGGGGCCAACGTCCTGACTTTC.

V and J are TRBV4-1 and TRBJ1-1; no firm D call. CDR3 size: 16 residues. CDR1 is MGHRA and CDR2 is YSYEKL in the germline V gene. Trimming took off 0 bases at V and 1 base at J, with 12 bases between the two ends. Here the CDR3 reads CASSQDSAAGNTEAFF. The CDR3, as DNA: TGCGCCAGCAGCCAAGATTCGGCGGCGGGGAACACTGAAGCTTTCTTT.

This clone has just a few counts. V usage is TRBV6-5 and J usage is TRBJ1-2; TRBD1 matches at 8 bases. Germline lookup yields CDR1 MNHEY and CDR2 SVGAGI. The V gene end was trimmed by 9 bases and the J gene end by 2 bases; junction bases not matched to a gene: 2. The CDR3 loop spans 12 amino acids. CDR3 protein: CASGQGNYGYTF. The DNA for the CDR3 is TGTGCCAGTGGACAGGGAAACTATGGCTACACCTTC.

The chain recombines TRBV5-4 with TRBJ2-4; tentatively, D is TRBD2 (5 bases). The CDR3 totals 14 residues. The ends were cut back, 0 bases at V and 3 bases at J, with 7 bases in the middle. The V gene's germline CDR1 is SGHNT and CDR2 YYREEE (reference sequence). The CDR3 nucleotides are TGTGCCAGCAGCTTGGGAGGGAACAAAAACATTCAGTACTTC. Its translation: CASSLGGNKNIQYF.

The genes are TRBV13 and TRBJ1-2; D not certain. The CDR3 spans 12 residues. The germline V gene has CDR1 PRHDT and CDR2 FYEKMQ (reference sequence). V shed 2 bases and J shed 5 bases, with 6 bases lying between them. CDR3 region: CASSLRGYGYTF. CDR3 DNA: TGTGCCAGCAGCTTACGAGGATATGGCTACACCTTC. The entire variable domain, with the rest obtained from reference TRBV13 and TRBJ1-2, is as follows: AAGVIQSPRHLIKEKRETATLKCYPIPRHDTVYWYQQGPGQDPQFLISFYEKMQSDKGSIPDRFSAQQFSDYHSELNMSSLELGDSALYFCASSLRGYGYTFGSGTRLTVV.

The rearrangement uses TRBV6-6 and TRBJ2-7; maybe TRBD2 (6 bases). The CDR3 runs to 14 residues. Germline V gene data show CDR1 as MNHNY and CDR2 as SVGAGI (reference sequence). V was pared by 4 bases and J by 4 bases, with 14 bases between. CDR3 region: CASSLSGTGYEQYF. CDR3 bases: TGTGCCAGCAGTTTATCCGGGACTGGGTACGAGCAGTACTTC.

The chain uses TRBV6-4 and TRBJ2-7; 7 nucleotides match TRBD1. Germline CDR1 and CDR2: MRHNA and SNTAGT. J was trimmed by 5 bases and V by 6 bases; bases with no gene match: 7. The CDR3 runs 13 residues. CDR3 coding DNA: TGTGCCAGCAGCCCCGTGCAGGGGGACGAGCAGTACTTC. Its translation: CASSPVQGDEQYF.

The V and J genes are TRBV28 and TRBJ1-1; no definite D call. Germline CDR1 reads MDHEN; CDR2 reads SYDVKM. V lost 3 bases and J lost 7, with 6 bases in between. The CDR3 sequence is 11 residues long. The chain's CDR3 is CASSLYFEAFF. DNA of the CDR3: TGTGCCAGCAGTTTGTACTTTGAAGCTTTCTTT.

J is TRBJ1-2 and V is TRBV5-1; D is undetermined. The V and J ends lost 0 bases and 4 bases respectively, with 7 bases between them. Germline lookup yields CDR1 SGHRS and CDR2 YFSETQ. There are 13 residues in the CDR3. This CDR3 reads CASSLGESYGYTF. The CDR3 region has the DNA TGCGCCAGCAGCTTGGGAGAAAGCTATGGCTACACCTTC.

The rearrangement joins TRBV5-4 to TRBJ1-2; D possibly corresponds to TRBD1 (6 bases). Trimming removed 2 bases from V and 5 bases from J, with 19 bases in between. Germline CDR1 is SGHNT and CDR2 is YYREEE (reference sequence). The CDR3 is 16 amino acids. The chain's CDR3 is CASSFPGQGHRYGYTF. The DNA for the CDR3 is TGTGCCAGCAGCTTTCCGGGACAAGGGCATCGGTATGGCTACACCTTC. Full variable domain (remainder filled in from reference TRBV5-4 and TRBJ1-2): ETGVTQSPTHLIKTRGQQVTLRCSSQSGHNTVSWYQQALGQGPQFIFQYYREEENGRGNFPPRFSGLQFPNYSSELNVNALELDDSALYLCASSFPGQGHRYGYTFGSGTRLTVV.

The chain has TRBV9 and TRBJ2-4, with 12 bases fitting TRBD1. Germline assignment: CDR1 SGDLS and CDR2 YYNGEE. Losses at the gene ends were 0 bases for V and 7 bases for J; bases not matched to a gene: 5. The CDR3 consists of 16 residues. The CDR3 coding sequence is TGTGCCAGCAGCGTAGAGGGACAGGGGGCAATGAACATTCAGTACTTC. This encodes CASSVEGQGAMNIQYF.